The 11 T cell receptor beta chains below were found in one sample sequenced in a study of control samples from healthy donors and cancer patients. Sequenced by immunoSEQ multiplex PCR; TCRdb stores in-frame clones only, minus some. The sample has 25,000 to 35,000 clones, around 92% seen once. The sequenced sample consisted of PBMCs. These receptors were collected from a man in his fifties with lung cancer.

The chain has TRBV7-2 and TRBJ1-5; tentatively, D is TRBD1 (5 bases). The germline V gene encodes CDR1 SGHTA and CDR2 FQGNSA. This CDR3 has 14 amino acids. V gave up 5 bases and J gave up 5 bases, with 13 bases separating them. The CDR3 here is CASSRPGGDQPQHF. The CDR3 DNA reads TGTGCCAGCAGCCGTCCCGGAGGGGATCAGCCCCAGCATTTT.

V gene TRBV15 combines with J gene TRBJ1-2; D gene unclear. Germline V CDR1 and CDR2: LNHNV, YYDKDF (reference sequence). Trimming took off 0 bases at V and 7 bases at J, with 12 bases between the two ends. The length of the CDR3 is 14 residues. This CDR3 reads CATSRDKGIGGYTF. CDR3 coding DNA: TGTGCCACCAGCAGAGATAAGGGAATCGGTGGCTACACCTTC.

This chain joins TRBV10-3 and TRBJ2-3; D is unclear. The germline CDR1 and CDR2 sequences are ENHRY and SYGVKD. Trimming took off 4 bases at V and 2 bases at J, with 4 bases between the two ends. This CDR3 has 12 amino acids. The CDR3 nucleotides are TGTGCCATCAGTGCTTCCACAGATACGCAGTATTTT. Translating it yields CAISASTDTQYF.

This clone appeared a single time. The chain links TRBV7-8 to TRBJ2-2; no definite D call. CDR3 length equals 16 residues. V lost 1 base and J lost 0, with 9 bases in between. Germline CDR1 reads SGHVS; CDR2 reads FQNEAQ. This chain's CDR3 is CASSLVGQANTGELFF. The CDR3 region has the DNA TGTGCCAGCAGCTTAGTCGGCCAGGCGAACACCGGGGAGCTGTTTTTT.

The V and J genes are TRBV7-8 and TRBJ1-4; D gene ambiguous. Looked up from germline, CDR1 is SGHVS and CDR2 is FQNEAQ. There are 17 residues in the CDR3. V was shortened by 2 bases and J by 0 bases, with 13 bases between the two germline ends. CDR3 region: CASSLPRRLATNEKLFF. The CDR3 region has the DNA TGTGCCAGCAGCTTACCAAGACGGCTTGCAACTAATGAAAAACTGTTTTTT.

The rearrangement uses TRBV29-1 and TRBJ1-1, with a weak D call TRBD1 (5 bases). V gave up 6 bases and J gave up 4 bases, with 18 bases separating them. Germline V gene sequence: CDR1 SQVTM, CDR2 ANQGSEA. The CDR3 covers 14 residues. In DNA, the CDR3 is TGCAGCGTGGCGGCTCAGAGGGGTGGCACTGAAGCTTTCTTT. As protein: CSVAAQRGGTEAFF.

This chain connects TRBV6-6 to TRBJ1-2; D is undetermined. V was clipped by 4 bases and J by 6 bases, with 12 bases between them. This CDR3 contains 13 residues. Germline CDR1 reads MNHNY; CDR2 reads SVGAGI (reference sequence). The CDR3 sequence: CASSFVLTNGYTF. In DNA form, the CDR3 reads TGTGCCAGCAGTTTCGTCTTGACAAATGGCTACACCTTC.

The CDR3 nucleotides read TGTGCCATCAGTGTCCGGTCGGGGGCCAACGTCCTGACTTTC. Translation gives CAISVRSGANVLTF. The gene calls are TRBV10-3 and TRBJ2-6, with unresolved D. The CDR3 has 14 residues. With 4 bases removed from V and 4 bases from J, the gap between germline ends came to 8 bases. CDR1 is ENHRY, CDR2 SYGVKD, per germline.

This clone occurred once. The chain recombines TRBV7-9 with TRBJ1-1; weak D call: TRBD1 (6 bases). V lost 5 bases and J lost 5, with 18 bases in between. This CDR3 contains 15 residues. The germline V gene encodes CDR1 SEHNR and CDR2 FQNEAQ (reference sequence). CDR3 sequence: CASSRTGRGITEAFF. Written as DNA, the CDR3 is TGTGCCAGCAGCAGAACCGGAAGGGGGATAACTGAAGCTTTCTTT. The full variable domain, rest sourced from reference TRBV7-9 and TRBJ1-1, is DTGVSQNPRHKITKRGQNVTFRCDPISEHNRLYWYRQTLGQGPEFLTYFQNEAQLEKSRLLSDRFSAERPKGSFSTLEIQRTEQGDSAMYLCASSRTGRGITEAFFGQGTRLTVV.

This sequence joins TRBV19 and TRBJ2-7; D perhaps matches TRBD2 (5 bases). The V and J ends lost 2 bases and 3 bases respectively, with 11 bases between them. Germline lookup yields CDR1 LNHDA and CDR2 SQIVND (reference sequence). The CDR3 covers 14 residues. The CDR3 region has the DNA TGTGCCAGTAGTATAACCGGGGTTGACTACGAGCAGTACTTC. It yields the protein CASSITGVDYEQYF.

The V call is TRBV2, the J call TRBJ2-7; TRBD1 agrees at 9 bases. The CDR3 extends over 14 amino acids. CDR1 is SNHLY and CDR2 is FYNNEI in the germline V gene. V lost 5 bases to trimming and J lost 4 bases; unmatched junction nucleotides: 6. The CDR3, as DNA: TGTGCCAGCAGTTTCCGGGACAGGGAATACGAGCAGTACTTC. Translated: CASSFRDREYEQYF. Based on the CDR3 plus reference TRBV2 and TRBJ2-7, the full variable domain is EPEVTQTPSHQVTQMGQEVILRCVPISNHLYFYWYRQILGQKVEFLVSFYNNEISEKSEIFDDQFSVERPDGSNFTLKIRSTKLEDSAMYFCASSFRDREYEQYFGPGTRLTVT.